Listed below are T cell receptor beta chains from one sample, sequenced in a study of shared T cell receptors in the human thymus. Measured with immunoSEQ multiplex PCR; TCRdb has only the in-frame clones, and not every one. The profile shows hundreds of thousands of clones, about four fifths of them singletons. The sample was also linked to a second study, of human thymus T cells.

The sample taken for sequencing was thymocytes. The receptor source for this set is a boy in the first two years of life with a congenital heart defect. Each CDR3 is given with its conserved first and last residue. The order of the fields is V gene, J gene, clone size, D gene, CDR3 protein, CDR3 DNA. The D gene is left open where the match is weak. The size of a clone is reported for some rows only, either as once, few or many, or as a class for expanded clones.

V gene: TRBV2; J gene: TRBJ2-7; clone size: few; D gene: -; CDR3 protein: CATQPRQSSYEQYF; CDR3 DNA: TGTGCCACCCAACCTAGACAGAGCTCCTACGAGCAGTACTTC
V gene: TRBV6-5; J gene: TRBJ1-1; clone size: -; D gene: -; CDR3 protein: CASSCGGFTEAFF; CDR3 DNA: TGTGCCAGCAGTTGCGGGGGGTTCACTGAAGCTTTCTTT
V gene: TRBV18; J gene: TRBJ2-5; clone size: -; D gene: TRBD2; CDR3 protein: CASSPASGQETQYF; CDR3 DNA: TGTGCCAGCTCACCAGCTAGCGGGCAAGAGACCCAGTACTTC
V gene: TRBV6-7; J gene: TRBJ2-7; clone size: -; D gene: TRBD2; CDR3 protein: CASSYSLGVRLASYEQYF; CDR3 DNA: TGTGCCAGCAGTTACTCCCTAGGGGTAAGACTAGCCTCCTACGAGCAGTACTTC
V gene: TRBV5-8; J gene: TRBJ2-7; clone size: -; D gene: TRBD2; CDR3 protein: CASSLAGFNEQYF; CDR3 DNA: TGTGCCAGCAGCCTAGCGGGGTTTAACGAGCAGTACTTC
V gene: TRBV20-1; J gene: TRBJ2-1; clone size: -; D gene: -; CDR3 protein: CSARDTQVQFF; CDR3 DNA: TGCAGTGCTAGAGATACCCAGGTGCAGTTCTTC
V gene: TRBV4-3; J gene: TRBJ2-5; clone size: -; D gene: TRBD1; CDR3 protein: CASSQKTGAGETQYF; CDR3 DNA: TGCGCCAGCAGCCAAAAGACAGGGGCGGGAGAGACCCAGTACTTC
V gene: TRBV28; J gene: TRBJ2-5; clone size: -; D gene: TRBD2; CDR3 protein: CAIKGLAGGGLGGTQYF; CDR3 DNA: TGTGCCATCAAAGGACTAGCGGGAGGGGGCCTGGGGGGGACCCAGTACTTC
V gene: TRBV28; J gene: TRBJ2-7; clone size: -; D gene: -; CDR3 protein: CASKPGNPSYEQYF; CDR3 DNA: TGTGCCAGCAAGCCCGGGAACCCATCCTACGAGCAGTACTTC
V gene: TRBV28; J gene: TRBJ2-7; clone size: -; D gene: -; CDR3 protein: CASSLGRYEQYF; CDR3 DNA: TGTGCCAGCAGTTTAGGGCGATACGAGCAGTACTTC
V gene: TRBV18; J gene: TRBJ2-3; clone size: once; D gene: -; CDR3 protein: CASSPPGRASTDTQYF; CDR3 DNA: TGTGCCAGCTCACCACCGGGCAGGGCCTCCACAGATACGCAGTATTTT
V gene: TRBV4-1; J gene: TRBJ2-6; clone size: -; D gene: TRBD2; CDR3 protein: CASSQNSGRASGANVLTF; CDR3 DNA: TGCGCCAGCAGCCAGAATAGCGGGAGGGCCTCTGGGGCCAACGTCCTGACTTTC
V gene: TRBV7-8; J gene: TRBJ1-1; clone size: -; D gene: TRBD1; CDR3 protein: CASSHGQANTEAFF; CDR3 DNA: TGTGCCAGCAGCCACGGACAGGCGAACACTGAAGCTTTCTTT
V gene: TRBV7-6; J gene: TRBJ2-7; clone size: -; D gene: TRBD2; CDR3 protein: CARLTTSGRPPREQYF; CDR3 DNA: TGTGCCCGACTTACCACTAGCGGGAGGCCACCACGCGAGCAGTACTTC
V gene: TRBV28; J gene: TRBJ2-5; clone size: -; D gene: TRBD2; CDR3 protein: CASSRTSGNQETQYF; CDR3 DNA: TGTGCCAGCTCCCGGACTAGCGGAAACCAAGAGACCCAGTACTTC
V gene: TRBV5-1; J gene: TRBJ2-2; clone size: -; D gene: -; CDR3 protein: CASSYRCAESDTGELFF; CDR3 DNA: TGCGCCAGCAGCTACCGTTGCGCCGAATCGGACACCGGGGAGCTGTTTTTT
V gene: TRBV4-3; J gene: TRBJ2-2; clone size: -; D gene: TRBD2; CDR3 protein: CASSQDRGSSGTGELFF; CDR3 DNA: TGCGCCAGCAGCCAAGATCGCGGGAGCTCGGGCACCGGGGAGCTGTTTTTT
V gene: TRBV4-1; J gene: TRBJ2-7; clone size: once; D gene: TRBD2; CDR3 protein: CASSRNSGPTLLYEQYF; CDR3 DNA: TGCGCCAGCAGCCGGAATAGCGGGCCCACCCTTCTCTACGAGCAGTACTTC
V gene: TRBV27; J gene: TRBJ1-2; clone size: -; D gene: TRBD1; CDR3 protein: CASSSGQGNYGYTF; CDR3 DNA: TGTGCCAGCAGTTCGGGACAGGGCAACTATGGCTACACCTTC
V gene: TRBV5-6; J gene: TRBJ2-7; clone size: -; D gene: TRBD2; CDR3 protein: CASSLASVAGGKGEQYF; CDR3 DNA: TGTGCCAGCAGCCTGGCCTCTGTAGCGGGAGGGAAGGGCGAGCAGTACTTC
V gene: TRBV28; J gene: TRBJ2-7; clone size: -; D gene: TRBD1; CDR3 protein: CANRDRGGEQYF; CDR3 DNA: TGTGCCAATAGGGACAGGGGTGGCGAGCAGTACTTC
V gene: TRBV18; J gene: TRBJ1-2; clone size: -; D gene: TRBD1; CDR3 protein: CASSRRNGQGRDGYTF; CDR3 DNA: TGTGCCAGCTCACGCAGGAATGGACAGGGAAGGGATGGCTACACCTTC
V gene: TRBV14; J gene: TRBJ2-7; clone size: -; D gene: -; CDR3 protein: CASSQEVTSPYEQYF; CDR3 DNA: TGTGCCAGCAGCCAAGAAGTCACTAGCCCCTACGAGCAGTACTTC
V gene: TRBV7-2; J gene: TRBJ1-2; clone size: -; D gene: -; CDR3 protein: CASSLDRENYGYTF; CDR3 DNA: TGTGCCAGCAGCTTAGACAGGGAGAACTATGGCTACACCTTC
V gene: TRBV7-2; J gene: TRBJ2-2; clone size: -; D gene: -; CDR3 protein: CASSRDFRTGELFF; CDR3 DNA: TGTGCCAGCAGCCGGGACTTCCGAACCGGGGAGCTGTTTTTT
V gene: TRBV11-2; J gene: TRBJ2-2; clone size: -; D gene: TRBD2; CDR3 protein: CASSSPGLAPNTGELFF; CDR3 DNA: TGTGCCAGCAGCTCGCCCGGACTAGCGCCGAACACCGGGGAGCTGTTTTTT
V gene: TRBV5-6; J gene: TRBJ2-3; clone size: -; D gene: TRBD2; CDR3 protein: CASSAATSGRATDTQYF; CDR3 DNA: TGTGCCAGCAGCGCAGCGACTAGCGGGAGGGCGACAGATACGCAGTATTTT
V gene: TRBV5-1; J gene: TRBJ2-5; clone size: -; D gene: TRBD2; CDR3 protein: CASSPGLAGGSRGQETQYF; CDR3 DNA: TGCGCCAGCAGCCCCGGACTAGCGGGAGGGTCTAGGGGACAAGAGACCCAGTACTTC
V gene: TRBV18; J gene: TRBJ1-1; clone size: -; D gene: TRBD1; CDR3 protein: CASSPAWDRGPNTEAFF; CDR3 DNA: TGTGCCAGCTCACCCGCTTGGGACAGGGGGCCCAACACTGAAGCTTTCTTT
V gene: TRBV6-5; J gene: TRBJ1-2; clone size: -; D gene: -; CDR3 protein: CASSSWGSNYGYTF; CDR3 DNA: TGTGCCAGCAGTTCTTGGGGCTCTAACTATGGCTACACCTTC
V gene: TRBV28; J gene: TRBJ2-3; clone size: few; D gene: TRBD1; CDR3 protein: CASSLGTGTTTDTQYF; CDR3 DNA: TGTGCCAGCAGTTTAGGGACAGGTACCACCACAGATACGCAGTATTTT
V gene: TRBV5-8; J gene: TRBJ2-3; clone size: -; D gene: TRBD1; CDR3 protein: CASSFGQGCTDTQYF; CDR3 DNA: TGTGCCAGCAGCTTCGGACAGGGTTGCACAGATACGCAGTATTTT
V gene: TRBV11-3; J gene: TRBJ2-2; clone size: -; D gene: -; CDR3 protein: CASSKEGGSTDTGELFF; CDR3 DNA: TGTGCCAGCAGCAAAGAGGGTGGGAGTACGGACACCGGGGAGCTGTTTTTT